The 14 T cell receptor beta chains listed next were all sequenced from one sample in a study of T cells in Graves' hyperthyroidism and ophthalmopathy (dated 2019 in TCRdb). The method was multiplex PCR. TCRdb records Illumina HiSeq 2000 as the sequencer. The TCR beta CDR3 regions were amplified from the RNA transcripts. A first-round RT-PCR of the TCR CDR3 used the HTBI primer set with the Qiagen OneStep RT-PCR kit. TCRdb ran its own pipeline on the public reads, namely fastp trimming at Q25 and MiXCR clone calling, and kept in-frame beta chains. Every CDR3 protein is listed once, alongside the most common genes and DNA of its rows. The sample table lists approximately 500,000 distinct CDR3 sequences, under 60% of them with a count of one. The ten largest clones capture around 7.7% of the sample. Sequenced input: peripheral blood or thyroid tissue (not recorded which). Every receptor here comes from a woman aged 18-29 years with Graves' hyperthyroidism.

This clonotype was seen at least ten times. This chain joins TRBV20-1 and TRBJ1-1; D call uncertain. Deletions cut 3 bases from V and 4 bases from J, with 9 bases between. The CDR3 covers 12 residues. CDR1 and CDR2 from the germline V gene are DFQATT and SNEGSKA (reference sequence). The CDR3: CSASTRVTEAFF. In nucleotides, the CDR3 is TGCAGTGCTAGCACAAGGGTCACTGAAGCTTTCTTT.

Details on this clonotype: A read error is possible here, since a much larger clone lies one base away. J is TRBJ1-2 and V is TRBV4-1; 9 bases map to TRBD1. Per germline, CDR1 MGHRA and CDR2 YSYEKL. The CDR3 runs to 17 residues. Unmatched junction bases numbered 16, after V lost 4 bases and J lost 7 bases. CDR3 sequence (DNA): TGCGCCAGCAGCCCCTCCACCCCACGGACAGGGGAGGGTGGCTACACCTTC. Translating gives CASSPSTPRTGEGGYTF.

As for this clonotype: One end of the junction does not line up with germline, which may come from a read error. The chain has TRBV19 and TRBJ2-2; 7 bases are shared with TRBD2. Germline V gives CDR1 LNHDA, CDR2 SQIVND (reference sequence). The CDR3 sequence is 14 residues long. CDR3 amino acids: CASSIPGGYNEQFF. The CDR3 DNA reads as TGTGCCAGTAGTATTCCGGGAGGCTACAATGAGCAGTTTTTT.

This chain uses TRBV19 with TRBJ1-1; no clear D. There are 16 residues in the CDR3. Germline V lookup: CDR1 LNHDA, CDR2 SQIVND (reference sequence). V lost 7 bases to trimming and J lost 6 bases, with 24 bases between them. CDR3 DNA: TGTGCCAGTATTCGGACCCATTCAATGGCTCGGCCTGAAGCTTTCTTT. This sequence encodes CASIRTHSMARPEAFF.

This clonotype was recorded at least ten times. The V gene is TRBV7-9, the J gene TRBJ2-5, with a possible D match to TRBD2 (5 bases). CDR3 length: 13 amino acids. Germline assignment: CDR1 SEHNR and CDR2 FQNEAQ (reference sequence). V lost 5 bases, J lost 5 bases, and 12 bases lay in between. In nucleotides, the CDR3 is TGTGCCAGCAGCCACCCGGGGAAGGAGACCCAGTACTTC. Encoded protein: CASSHPGKETQYF.

This chain joins TRBV5-1 and TRBJ1-4; D gene ambiguous. The germline gives CDR1 SGHRS, CDR2 YFSETQ. Deletions cut 4 bases from V and 3 bases from J, with 10 bases between. CDR3 size: 14 residues. The DNA for the CDR3 is TGCGCCAGCAGCGTCCAGGACCCTAATGAAAAACTGTTTTTT. Amino acid sequence: CASSVQDPNEKLFF.

This sequence joins TRBV29-1 and TRBJ1-2, with a tentative D call TRBD1 (6 bases). The CDR3 runs to 9 residues. The V gene lost 7 bases and the J gene lost 7 bases, with 7 bases spanning the gap. Germline V CDR1 and CDR2: SQVTM, ANQGSEA. In DNA form, the CDR3 reads TGCAGCGCAGGGGCTGGCTACACCTTC. The encoded protein is CSAGAGYTF.

The count of this clonotype is one. This chain links TRBV20-1 with TRBJ2-7; D unresolved. The DNA end is more similar to TRBJ2-1, so the J call may be wrong. CDR3 length equals 11 residues. CDR1 is DFQATT and CDR2 is SNEGSKA in the germline V gene (reference sequence). In DNA, the CDR3 is TGCAGTGCTAGAGGGTCGCATGAGCAGTTCTTC. Amino acid sequence: CSARGSHEQFF.

Ten or more counts support this clonotype. The chain employs TRBV6-6 and TRBJ2-7; D might be TRBD1 or TRBD2, each matching 5 bases. This CDR3 is built from 14 residues. Germline values: CDR1 MNHNY, CDR2 SVGAGI (reference sequence). With 8 bases removed from V and 0 bases from J, the gap between germline ends came to 14 bases. As DNA, the CDR3 is TGTGCCAGCGCAAGTGGGACCCTCTCCTACGAGCAGTACTTC. It codes for CASASGTLSYEQYF.

About this clonotype itself: No conserved phenylalanine or tryptophan is present at the end of the CDR3, so a read error is the likely explanation. The DNA is omitted, as the CDR3 cannot be located on it reliably, and the CDR3 follows TCRdb's listing. The chain recombines TRBV7-2 with TRBJ1-1; the table calls TRBD1, which could not be checked here. The CDR3 length is 10 residues, termini included. CDR1 and CDR2 from the germline V gene are SGHTA and FQGNSA. The CDR3 sequence is CASSSGTLGN.

This clonotype was counted at least ten times. This chain joins TRBV28 and TRBJ1-6; unclear D gene. CDR3 size: 18 residues. In germline, CDR1 is MDHEN, CDR2 SYDVKM. V shed 2 bases and J shed 0 bases, with 14 bases lying between them. CDR3 in amino acids: CASSLRHASYSYNSPLHF. CDR3 nucleotides: TGTGCCAGCAGTTTACGCCATGCAAGTTACTCCTATAATTCACCCCTCCACTTT.

CDR3 protein: CASSDGTSGSNEQPQHF. In DNA form, the CDR3 reads TGTGCCAGCAGTGACGGGACTAGCGGGAGCAATGAGCAGCCCCAGCATTTT. The chain has TRBV6-4 and TRBJ1-5; a possible D gene is TRBD1 (5 bases). The CDR3 is 17 amino acids. The germline V and J ends were trimmed by 2 bases and 7 bases, with 21 bases remaining between them. Germline CDR1 reads MRHNA; CDR2 reads SNTAGT.

V is TRBV5-1 and J is TRBJ1-5, with a weak D call TRBD1 (5 bases). Trimming left V 3 bases short and J 5 bases short, with 12 bases between. The CDR3 extends over 14 amino acids. Germline CDR1 SGHRS, CDR2 YFSETQ. The CDR3 DNA reads as TGCGCCAGCAGCTCGGGACTGAAAGATCAGCCCCAGCATTTT. It yields the protein CASSSGLKDQPQHF.

As to this clonotype: A read error may account for a junction end that differs from germline. The chain recombines TRBV7-8 with TRBJ2-7; D is ambiguous. The J call may not be correct, given that the DNA end is closer to TRBJ2-1. The CDR3 contains 14 residues. Germline-derived CDR1 and CDR2 are SGHVS and FQNEAQ. CDR3 loop: CASSPSFSNNEQFF. The CDR3 nucleotides are TGTGCCAGCAGCCCCTCCTTCTCCAACAATGAGCAGTTCTTC.